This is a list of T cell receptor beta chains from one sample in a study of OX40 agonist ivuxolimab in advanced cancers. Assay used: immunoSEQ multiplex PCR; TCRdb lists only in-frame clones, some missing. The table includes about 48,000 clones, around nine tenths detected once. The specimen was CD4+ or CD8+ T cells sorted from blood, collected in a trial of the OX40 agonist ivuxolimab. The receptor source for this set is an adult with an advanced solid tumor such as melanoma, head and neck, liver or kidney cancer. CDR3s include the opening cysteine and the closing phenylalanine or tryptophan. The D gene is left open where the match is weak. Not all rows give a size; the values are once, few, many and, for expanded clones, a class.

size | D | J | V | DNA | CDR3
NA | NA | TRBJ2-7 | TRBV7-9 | TGTGCCAGCAGCTTAGACAACAGAGTCTACGAGCAGTACTTC | CASSLDNRVYEQYF
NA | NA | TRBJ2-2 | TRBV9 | TGTGCCAGCAGCCCCCCCCCAGGGGCAGGGAACACCGGGGAGCTGTTTTTT | CASSPPPGAGNTGELFF
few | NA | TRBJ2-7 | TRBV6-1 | TGTGCCAGCAGTGAAGTTGGGGGTCCAGACGAGCAGTACTTC | CASSEVGGPDEQYF
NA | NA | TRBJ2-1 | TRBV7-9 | TGTGCCAGCAGCTTGAGTACTCGAGGGAATGAGCAGTTCTTC | CASSLSTRGNEQFF
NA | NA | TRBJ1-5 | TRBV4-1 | TGCGCCAGCAGCCAAGATTCGGCGGGAACTAACAATCAGCCCCAGCATTTT | CASSQDSAGTNNQPQHF
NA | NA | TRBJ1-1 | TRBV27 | TGTGCCAGCAGTTTCGGGTCCATGCCACAGAACACTGAAGCTTTCTTT | CASSFGSMPQNTEAFF
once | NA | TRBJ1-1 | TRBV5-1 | TGCGCCAGCAGCCTCCGGGACAACACTGAAGCTTTCTTT | CASSLRDNTEAFF
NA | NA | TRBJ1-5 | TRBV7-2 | TGTGCCAGCAGCTTAATGAGGGCGGGTCAGCCCCAGCATTTT | CASSLMRAGQPQHF
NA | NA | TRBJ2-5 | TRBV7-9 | TGTGCCAGCAGCCCCAGAGGACCAGAGACCCAGTACTTC | CASSPRGPETQYF
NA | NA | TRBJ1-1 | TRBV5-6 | TGTGCCAGCAGCCTGGGAGGAGGGCCCCCTGAGACTTTCTTT | CASSLGGGPPETFF
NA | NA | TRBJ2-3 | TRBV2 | TGTGCCAGCTCGCGGGGAGGAGAGACAGATACGCAGTATTTT | CASSRGGETDTQYF
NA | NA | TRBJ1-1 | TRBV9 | TGTGCCAGCAGCCCATACAGGATGGTGACTGAAGCTTTCTTT | CASSPYRMVTEAFF
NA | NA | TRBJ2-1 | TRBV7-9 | TGTGCCAGCAGCTTAGGACCCGAGCGGTTCTTC | CASSLGPERFF
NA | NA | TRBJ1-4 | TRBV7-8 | TGTGCCAGCAGCCACCGGGCGTCGACTAATGAAAAACTGTTTTTT | CASSHRASTNEKLFF
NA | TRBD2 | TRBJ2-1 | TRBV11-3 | TGTGCCAGCAGCTTAGCTAGCGGGAGGAATGAGCAGTTCTTC | CASSLASGRNEQFF
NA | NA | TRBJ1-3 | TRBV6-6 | TGTGCCAGCAGGGGATCGACAGGAGCGGCTGACACCATATATTTT | CASRGSTGAADTIYF
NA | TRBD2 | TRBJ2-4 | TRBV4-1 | TGCGCCAGCAGCCAAGGACTAGCTGAAGCCAAAAACATTCAGTACTTC | CASSQGLAEAKNIQYF
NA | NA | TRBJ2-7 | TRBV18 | TGTGCCAGCTCACCGATTTTGGGCTACGAGCAGTACTTC | CASSPILGYEQYF
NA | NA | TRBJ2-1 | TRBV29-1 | TGCAGCGTTGAGGGTCCCGGTGAGCAGTTCTTC | CSVEGPGEQFF
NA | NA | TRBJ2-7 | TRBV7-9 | TGTGCCAGCAGCTCCACAGACCTGGCCCCCTACGAGCAGTACTTC | CASSSTDLAPYEQYF
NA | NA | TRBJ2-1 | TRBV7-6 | TGTGCCAGCAGCCCTCGGGACTTCATAACCTACAATGAGCAGTTCTTC | CASSPRDFITYNEQFF
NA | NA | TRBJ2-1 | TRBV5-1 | TGCGCCAGCAGCTTTAAGGTTGGCTCCTACAATGAGCAGTTCTTC | CASSFKVGSYNEQFF
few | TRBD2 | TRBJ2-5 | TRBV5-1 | TGCGCCAGCAGCTTGAGGACTAGCGGGAGTTCCCAGTACTTC | CASSLRTSGSSQYF
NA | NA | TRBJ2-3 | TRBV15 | TGTGCCACCAGCAGGGGCGCTGGGCGCACAGATACGCAGTATTTT | CATSRGAGRTDTQYF
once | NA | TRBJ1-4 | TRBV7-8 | TGTGCCAGCAGCTTAGTGGGGGTGAATGAAAAACTGTTTTTT | CASSLVGVNEKLFF
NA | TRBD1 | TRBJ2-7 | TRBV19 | TGTGCCAGTAGTATTCGACCGACAGGGGGCTACGAGCAGTACTTC | CASSIRPTGGYEQYF
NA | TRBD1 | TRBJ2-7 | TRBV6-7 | TGTGCCAGCAGGAGGGACAGGATGGTCTTCTACGAGCAGTACTTC | CASRRDRMVFYEQYF
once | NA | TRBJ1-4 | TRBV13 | TGTGCCAGCAGCTCTTCCCTTTGGGGAGAAAAACTGTTTTTT | CASSSSLWGEKLFF
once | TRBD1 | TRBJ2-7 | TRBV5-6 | TGTGCCAGCAGCCCTATAACCAGACAGGGGGGGTCCTACGAGCAGTACTTC | CASSPITRQGGSYEQYF
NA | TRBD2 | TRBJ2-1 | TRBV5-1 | TGCGCCAGCAGCTTGGTCGGTAGCGGGGGGTACAATGAGCAGTTCTTC | CASSLVGSGGYNEQFF